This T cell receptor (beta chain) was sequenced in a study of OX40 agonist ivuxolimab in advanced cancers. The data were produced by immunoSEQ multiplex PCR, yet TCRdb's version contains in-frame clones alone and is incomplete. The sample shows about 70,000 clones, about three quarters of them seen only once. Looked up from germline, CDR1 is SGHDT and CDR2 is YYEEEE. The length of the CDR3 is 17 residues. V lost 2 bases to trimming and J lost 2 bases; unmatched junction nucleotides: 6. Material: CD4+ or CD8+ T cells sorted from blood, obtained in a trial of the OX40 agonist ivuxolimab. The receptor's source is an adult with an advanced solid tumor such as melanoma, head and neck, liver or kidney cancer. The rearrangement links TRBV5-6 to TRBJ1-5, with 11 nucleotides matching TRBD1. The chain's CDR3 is CASSLTGTGGGNQPQHF. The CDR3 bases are TGTGCCAGCAGCTTAACCGGGACAGGGGGTGGCAATCAGCCCCAGCATTTT. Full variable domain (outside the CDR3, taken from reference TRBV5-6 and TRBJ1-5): DAGVTQSPTHLIKTRGQQVTLRCSPKSGHDTVSWYQQALGQGPQFIFQYYEEEERQRGNFPDRFSGHQFPNYSSELNVNALLLGDSALYLCASSLTGTGGGNQPQHFGDGTRLSIL.